A selection of T cell receptor beta chains follows, all from one sample in a study of radiation and T cells in renal cell carcinoma. Produced via immunoSEQ multiplex PCR; TCRdb's table is partial and in-frame only. The sample has fewer than 150,000 clones; around nine tenths are singletons. The specimen comprised blood, sampled from a patient whose treatment included radiotherapy and nephrectomy. The receptors stem from a woman aged 70-85 years with renal cell carcinoma. CDR3s include the opening cysteine and the closing phenylalanine or tryptophan. Fields, in order: J gene, D gene, clone size, V gene, CDR3 DNA, CDR3 protein. The D gene is left open where the match is weak. A row's size may be missing; if present it is once, few, many or a size class.

TRBJ2-2 | TRBD1 | NA | TRBV4-3 | TGCGCCAGCAGACCGACAGGGGCATCGAACACCGGGGAGCTGTTTTTT | CASRPTGASNTGELFF
TRBJ2-3 | NA | NA | TRBV5-1 | TGCGCCAGCAGCTTGGGGCTCCCGGGGGCAGATACGCAGTATTTT | CASSLGLPGADTQYF
TRBJ2-5 | TRBD2 | NA | TRBV10-3 | TGTGCCATCAAAGGAGGAGCGGGGGGACAAGAGACCCAGTACTTC | CAIKGGAGGQETQYF
TRBJ1-1 | TRBD1 | NA | TRBV7-3 | TGTGCCAGCAGCTCCACAGGGGGCAGCGCTGAAGCTTTCTTT | CASSSTGGSAEAFF
TRBJ2-3 | TRBD2 | once | TRBV10-3 | TGTGCCCTCGGAAGCGGGGGCGTCACAGATACGCAGTATTTT | CALGSGGVTDTQYF
TRBJ2-3 | NA | NA | TRBV9 | TGTGCCAGCAGCGTTACGGGGAGCCCCTCTTCAGATACGCAGTATTTT | CASSVTGSPSSDTQYF
TRBJ1-4 | TRBD1 | NA | TRBV29-1 | TGCAGCGTTCGGACAGGGGAGGAAAAACTGTTTTTT | CSVRTGEEKLFF
TRBJ2-2 | NA | few | TRBV9 | TGTGCCAGCAGCGTAGCGGTCTACACCGGGGAGCTGTTTTTT | CASSVAVYTGELFF
TRBJ2-1 | TRBD2 | NA | TRBV6-6 | TGTGCCAGCAGTTACGGGCGGGGGGTAAACAATGAGCAGTTCTTC | CASSYGRGVNNEQFF
TRBJ1-2 | NA | NA | TRBV7-2 | TGTGCCAGCAGCTTAGCGCAGGGCTATGGCTACACCTTC | CASSLAQGYGYTF
TRBJ1-2 | NA | few | TRBV7-2 | TGTGCCAGCAGCTTTAATCGGAACTATGGCTACACCTTC | CASSFNRNYGYTF
TRBJ2-1 | NA | NA | TRBV7-3 | TGTGCCAGCAGCTTGGCAGTGTACAATGAGCAGTTCTTC | CASSLAVYNEQFF
TRBJ2-7 | NA | NA | TRBV6-6 | TGTGCCAGCAGTTACGAACAGGGCGTCCGCGAGCAGTACTTC | CASSYEQGVREQYF
TRBJ2-1 | TRBD2 | NA | TRBV18 | TGTGCCAGCTCACCGCAGGGGACTAGCGGGGGGGTGCAGTTCTTC | CASSPQGTSGGVQFF
TRBJ2-5 | NA | NA | TRBV5-5 | TGTGCCAGCAGCTTGGGGGTCGGGGGAGAGACCCAGTACTTC | CASSLGVGGETQYF
TRBJ2-1 | NA | NA | TRBV10-3 | TGTGCCATCAGACGGACATATGGGGGGAATGAGCAGTTCTTC | CAIRRTYGGNEQFF
TRBJ2-2 | TRBD2 | NA | TRBV28 | TGTGCCAGCAGTTTCTCTCCCACCCGGGGACTAGCGGGGGGCCAGAACACCGGGGAGCTGTTTTTT | CASSFSPTRGLAGGQNTGELFF
TRBJ1-4 | NA | NA | TRBV5-1 | TGCGCCAGCAGCTTACAGGGTCTGTCTAATGAAAAACTGTTTTTT | CASSLQGLSNEKLFF
TRBJ1-2 | NA | once | TRBV25-1 | TGTGCCAGCAGTGAATCCCCCTTTCATGGCTACACCTTC | CASSESPFHGYTF
TRBJ1-4 | NA | NA | TRBV6-1 | TGTGCCAGCAGTGAATGGGGCAGGGGCCCCGAAAAACTGTTTTTT | CASSEWGRGPEKLFF
TRBJ1-3 | NA | NA | TRBV6-6 | TGTGCCAGCAGTTACAATCCGGACCTTGGAAACACCATATATTTT | CASSYNPDLGNTIYF
TRBJ2-7 | NA | NA | TRBV19 | TGTGCCAGTAGGATGAGAGGGGGTACCTACGAGCAGTACTTC | CASRMRGGTYEQYF
TRBJ1-3 | NA | NA | TRBV6-5 | TGTGCCAGCAGTTACTTGCCTATCATTGGAAACACCATATATTTT | CASSYLPIIGNTIYF
TRBJ1-6 | NA | NA | TRBV7-2 | TGTGCCAGCAGCTTAGGGGGGAGAGAAGTTCCTAATTCACCCCTCCACTTT | CASSLGGREVPNSPLHF
TRBJ2-6 | TRBD1 | NA | TRBV5-6 | TGTGCCAGCAGCAATGGACAGGGGCTGTCTGGGGCCAACGTCCTGACTTTC | CASSNGQGLSGANVLTF
TRBJ2-1 | NA | NA | TRBV4-3 | TGCGCCAGCAGCCAAGACCACCGGGAATACAATGAGCAGTTCTTC | CASSQDHREYNEQFF
TRBJ2-7 | TRBD1 | NA | TRBV2 | TGTGCCAGCACGAGTCAGGGGGTCTACGAGCAGTACTTC | CASTSQGVYEQYF
TRBJ2-3 | TRBD2 | NA | TRBV6-5 | TGTGCCAGCAGTTACGACCGGGGGGGCGGAGATACGCAGTATTTT | CASSYDRGGGDTQYF
TRBJ1-6 | NA | NA | TRBV27 | TGTGCCAGCAGTTGGACCGCGAGCTCCTATAATTCACCCCTCCACTTT | CASSWTASSYNSPLHF
TRBJ1-2 | NA | NA | TRBV4-1 | TGCGCCAGCAGCCAAGAACCGGGACGCGTCTTC | CASSQEPGRVF
TRBJ2-3 | TRBD2 | NA | TRBV7-9 | TGTGCCAGCAGCTTAGTAGCGGGGGGCGATACGCAGTATTTT | CASSLVAGGDTQYF
TRBJ2-7 | NA | NA | TRBV6-1 | TGTGCCAGCAGCCAGGCCTACGAGCAGTACTTC | CASSQAYEQYF
TRBJ2-7 | TRBD2 | NA | TRBV5-4 | TGTGCCAGCAGCCCGACCACCGGACTAGCGGGCGAGCAGTACTTC | CASSPTTGLAGEQYF
TRBJ1-1 | TRBD1 | NA | TRBV5-1 | TGCGCCAGCAGACGGACAGGGGAGCCGATGAACACTGAAGCTTTCTTT | CASRRTGEPMNTEAFF
TRBJ1-5 | NA | NA | TRBV25-1 | TGTGCCAGCAGTGACCAAGACCAGCCCCAGCATTTT | CASSDQDQPQHF
TRBJ1-2 | NA | NA | TRBV7-9 | TGTGCCAGCAGCTTAGCGGGGGGGCCGCATGGCGGCTACACCTTC | CASSLAGGPHGGYTF
TRBJ2-2 | TRBD2 | NA | TRBV6-4 | TGTGCCACCTCTCCGGGTAGCGGGGCCGGGGAGCTGTTTTTT | CATSPGSGAGELFF
TRBJ2-7 | NA | NA | TRBV28 | TGTGCCAGCACTGGCGTGGCAGGGATCTCCTACGAGCAGTACTTC | CASTGVAGISYEQYF
TRBJ2-7 | TRBD2 | NA | TRBV27 | TGTGCCAGCAGTTTGATGGCTAGCGGCCACGAGCAGTACTTC | CASSLMASGHEQYF
TRBJ2-3 | NA | NA | TRBV7-6 | TGTGCCAGCAGCTTTACAAGCGCTAGCACAGATACGCAGTATTTT | CASSFTSASTDTQYF
TRBJ2-7 | TRBD1 | NA | TRBV7-3 | TGTGCCAGCAGCTTAGAGGGGACAGGGGTCTACGAGCAGTACTTC | CASSLEGTGVYEQYF
TRBJ2-5 | NA | once | TRBV7-9 | TGTGCCAGCAGTCTACCCCCCGGAGGTCAACGGGAGACCCAGTACTTC | CASSLPPGGQRETQYF
TRBJ1-5 | NA | NA | TRBV5-1 | TGCGCCAGCAGCTTGGAAGGGAACAGGGCTCAGCCCCAGCATTTT | CASSLEGNRAQPQHF
TRBJ2-5 | NA | NA | TRBV11-3 | TGTGCCAGCAGCTTAGATAAAACGAGTTTACGGGCCCAAGAGACCCAGTACTTC | CASSLDKTSLRAQETQYF
TRBJ2-5 | NA | NA | TRBV5-4 | TGTGCCAGCAGCTTGGGAGGGGAAGAGACCCAGTACTTC | CASSLGGEETQYF
TRBJ2-5 | TRBD2 | NA | TRBV7-2 | TGTGCCAGCAGCCCAGGACTAGCGGGGGTTCGGGAGACCCAGTACTTC | CASSPGLAGVRETQYF
TRBJ1-5 | TRBD1 | medium-sized | TRBV5-6 | TGTGCCAGCAGCTTTAAACAGGACAGGGGGCTGCAGCCCCAGCATTTT | CASSFKQDRGLQPQHF
TRBJ2-2 | TRBD1 | NA | TRBV7-9 | TGTGCCAGCAGCGACCCGACAGGGGCTGCGAACACCGGGGAGCTGTTTTTT | CASSDPTGAANTGELFF
TRBJ1-3 | NA | NA | TRBV5-8 | TGTGCCAGCAGCTTGGGAACGAACACCATATATTTT | CASSLGTNTIYF
TRBJ2-5 | TRBD2 | NA | TRBV14 | TGTGCCAGCAGCCAAGGTCTAGCGGGGGGACAAGAGACCCAGTACTTC | CASSQGLAGGQETQYF
TRBJ2-1 | NA | NA | TRBV5-1 | TGCGCCAGCAGCTTGGATCCTAGCGATGTCTACAATGAGCAGTTCTTC | CASSLDPSDVYNEQFF
TRBJ2-4 | NA | NA | TRBV19 | TGTGCCAGTAGTATCCCCTCGATCAAACTAGCCAAAAACATTCAGTACTTC | CASSIPSIKLAKNIQYF
TRBJ2-6 | NA | NA | TRBV5-1 | TGCGCCAGCAGCTTGGCCGGGACACCCTCTGGGGCCAACGTCCTGACTTTC | CASSLAGTPSGANVLTF